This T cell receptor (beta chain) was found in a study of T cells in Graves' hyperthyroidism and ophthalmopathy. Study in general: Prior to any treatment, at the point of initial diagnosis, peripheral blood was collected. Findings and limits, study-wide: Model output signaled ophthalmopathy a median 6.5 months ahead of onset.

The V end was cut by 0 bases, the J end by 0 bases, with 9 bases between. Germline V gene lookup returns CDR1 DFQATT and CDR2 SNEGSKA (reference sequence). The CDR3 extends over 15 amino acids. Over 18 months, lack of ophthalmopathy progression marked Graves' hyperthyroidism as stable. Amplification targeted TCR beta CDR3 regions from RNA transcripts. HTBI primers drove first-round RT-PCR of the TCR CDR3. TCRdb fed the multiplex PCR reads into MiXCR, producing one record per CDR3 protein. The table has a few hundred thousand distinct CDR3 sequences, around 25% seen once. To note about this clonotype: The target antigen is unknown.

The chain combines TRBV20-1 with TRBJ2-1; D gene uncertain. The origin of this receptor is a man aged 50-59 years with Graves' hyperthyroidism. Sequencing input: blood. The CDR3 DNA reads TGCAGTGCTAGAGATCTACACATCTCCTACAATGAGCAGTTCTTC. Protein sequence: CSARDLHISYNEQFF.